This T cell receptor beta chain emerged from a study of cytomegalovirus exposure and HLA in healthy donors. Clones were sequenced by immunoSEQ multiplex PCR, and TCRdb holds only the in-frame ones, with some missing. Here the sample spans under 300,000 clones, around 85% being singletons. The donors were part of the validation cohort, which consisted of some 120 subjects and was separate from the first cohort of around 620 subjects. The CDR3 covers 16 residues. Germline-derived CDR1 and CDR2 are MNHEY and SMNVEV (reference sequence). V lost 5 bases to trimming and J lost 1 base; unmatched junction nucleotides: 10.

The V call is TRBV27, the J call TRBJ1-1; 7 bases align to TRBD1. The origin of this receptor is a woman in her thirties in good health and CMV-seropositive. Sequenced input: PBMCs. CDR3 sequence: CASSPSTGNWNTEAFF. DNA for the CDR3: TGTGCCAGCAGTCCCTCGACAGGGAACTGGAACACTGAAGCTTTCTTT.